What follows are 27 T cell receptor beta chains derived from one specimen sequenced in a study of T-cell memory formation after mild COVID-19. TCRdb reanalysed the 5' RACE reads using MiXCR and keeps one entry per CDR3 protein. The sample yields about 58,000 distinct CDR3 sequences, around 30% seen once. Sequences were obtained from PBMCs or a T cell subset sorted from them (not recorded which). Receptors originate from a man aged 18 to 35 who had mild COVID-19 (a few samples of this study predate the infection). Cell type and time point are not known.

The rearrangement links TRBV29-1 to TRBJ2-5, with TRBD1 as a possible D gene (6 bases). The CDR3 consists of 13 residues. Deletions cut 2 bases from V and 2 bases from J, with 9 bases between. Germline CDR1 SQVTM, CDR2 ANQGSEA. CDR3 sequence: CSVEWDKQETQYF. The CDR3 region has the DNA TGCAGCGTTGAATGGGACAAGCAAGAGACCCAGTACTTC.

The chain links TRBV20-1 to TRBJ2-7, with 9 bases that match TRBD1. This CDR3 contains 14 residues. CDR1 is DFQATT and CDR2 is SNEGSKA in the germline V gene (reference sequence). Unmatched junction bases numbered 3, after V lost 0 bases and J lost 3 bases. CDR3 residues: CSARDQGQGYEQYF. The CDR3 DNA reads TGCAGTGCTAGAGATCAGGGACAGGGCTACGAGCAGTACTTC.

The CDR3 DNA sequence: TGTGCCAGCAGAGAACGGGGGGGCACAGATACGCAGTATTTT. It codes for CASRERGGTDTQYF. V usage is TRBV11-2 and J usage is TRBJ2-3; 7 bases align to TRBD2. The CDR3 loop spans 14 amino acids. The germline CDR1 and CDR2 sequences are SGHAT and FQNNGV. Germline trimming cut 6 bases from V and 1 base from J; bases unmatched to any gene: 4.

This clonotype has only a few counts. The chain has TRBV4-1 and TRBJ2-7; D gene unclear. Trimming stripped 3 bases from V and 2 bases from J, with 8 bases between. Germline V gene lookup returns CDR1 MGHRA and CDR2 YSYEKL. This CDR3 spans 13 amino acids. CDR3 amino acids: CASSHRATYEQYF. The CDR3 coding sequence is TGCGCCAGCAGCCACCGGGCCACCTACGAGCAGTACTTC.

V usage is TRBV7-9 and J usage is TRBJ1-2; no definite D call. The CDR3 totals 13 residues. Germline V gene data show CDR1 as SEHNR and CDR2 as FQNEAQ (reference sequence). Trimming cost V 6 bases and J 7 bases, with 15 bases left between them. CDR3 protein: CASRDREGRGYTF. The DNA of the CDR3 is TGTGCCAGCAGGGATCGGGAGGGTCGTGGCTACACCTTC.

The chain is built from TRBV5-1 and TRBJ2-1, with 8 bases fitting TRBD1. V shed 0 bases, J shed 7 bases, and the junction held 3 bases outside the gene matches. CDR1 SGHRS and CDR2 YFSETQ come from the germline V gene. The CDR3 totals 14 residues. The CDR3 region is CASSLGQGLNEQFF. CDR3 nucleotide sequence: TGCGCCAGCAGCTTGGGACAGGGGTTGAATGAGCAGTTCTTC.

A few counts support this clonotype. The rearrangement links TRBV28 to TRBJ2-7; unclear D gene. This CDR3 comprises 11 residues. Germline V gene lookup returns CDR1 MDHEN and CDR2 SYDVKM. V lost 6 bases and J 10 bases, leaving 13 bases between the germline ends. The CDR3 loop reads CASRPRALQYV. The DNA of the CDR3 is TGTGCCAGCAGACCCCGCGCACTACAGTACGTC.

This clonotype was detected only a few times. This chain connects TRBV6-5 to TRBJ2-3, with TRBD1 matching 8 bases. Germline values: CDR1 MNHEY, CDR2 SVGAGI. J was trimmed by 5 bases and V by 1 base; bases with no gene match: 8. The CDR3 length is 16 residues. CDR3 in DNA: TGTGCCAGCAGTTACTTGGGGACAGGAAAAAGAGATACGCAGTATTTT. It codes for CASSYLGTGKRDTQYF.

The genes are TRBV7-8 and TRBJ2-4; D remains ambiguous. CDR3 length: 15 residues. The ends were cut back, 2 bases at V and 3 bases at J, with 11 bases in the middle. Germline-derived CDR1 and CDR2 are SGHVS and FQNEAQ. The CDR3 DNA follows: TGTGCCAGCAGCTTAAGGCTATCTGTCAAAAACATTCAGTACTTC. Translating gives CASSLRLSVKNIQYF.

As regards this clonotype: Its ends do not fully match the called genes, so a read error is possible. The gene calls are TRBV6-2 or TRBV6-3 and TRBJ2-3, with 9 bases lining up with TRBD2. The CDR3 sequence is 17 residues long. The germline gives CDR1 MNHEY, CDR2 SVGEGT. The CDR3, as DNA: TGTGCCAGCAGTTACTCGACCCCCGGGACTAGCAAAGATACGCAGTATTTT. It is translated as CASSYSTPGTSKDTQYF.

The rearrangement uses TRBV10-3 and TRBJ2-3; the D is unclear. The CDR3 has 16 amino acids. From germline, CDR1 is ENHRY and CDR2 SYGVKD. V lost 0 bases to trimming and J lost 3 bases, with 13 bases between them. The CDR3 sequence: CAISESQESVTDTQYF. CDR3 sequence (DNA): TGTGCCATCAGTGAGTCGCAGGAGTCAGTGACAGATACGCAGTATTTT.

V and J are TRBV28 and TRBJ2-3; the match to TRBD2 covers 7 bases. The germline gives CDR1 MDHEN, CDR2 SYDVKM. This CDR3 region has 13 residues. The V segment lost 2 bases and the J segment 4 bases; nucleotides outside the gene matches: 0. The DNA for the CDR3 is TGTGCCAGCAGTTTAGGGGGGGCAGATACGCAGTATTTT. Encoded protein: CASSLGGADTQYF. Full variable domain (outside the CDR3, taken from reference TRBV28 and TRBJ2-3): DVKVTQSSRYLVKRTGEKVFLECVQDMDHENMFWYRQDPGLGLRLIYFSYDVKMKEKGDIPEGYSVSREKKERFSLILESASTNQTSMYLCASSLGGADTQYFGPGTRLTVL.

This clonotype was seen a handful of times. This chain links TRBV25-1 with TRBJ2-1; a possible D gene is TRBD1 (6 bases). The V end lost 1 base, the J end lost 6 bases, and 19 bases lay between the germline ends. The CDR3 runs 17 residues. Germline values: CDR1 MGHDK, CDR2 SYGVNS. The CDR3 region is CASSEFVDVARGNEQFF. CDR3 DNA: TGTGCCAGCAGTGAATTCGTCGACGTCGCCAGGGGCAATGAGCAGTTCTTC.

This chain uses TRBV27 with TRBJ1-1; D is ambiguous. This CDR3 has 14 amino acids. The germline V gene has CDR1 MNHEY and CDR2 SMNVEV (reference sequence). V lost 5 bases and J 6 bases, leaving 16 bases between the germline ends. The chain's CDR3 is CASSPLASGAEAFF. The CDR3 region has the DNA TGTGCCAGCAGTCCACTAGCGTCAGGCGCTGAAGCTTTCTTT.

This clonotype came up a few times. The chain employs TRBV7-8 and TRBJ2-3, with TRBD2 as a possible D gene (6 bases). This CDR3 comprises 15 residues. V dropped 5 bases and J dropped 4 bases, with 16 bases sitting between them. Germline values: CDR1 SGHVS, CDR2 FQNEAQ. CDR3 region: CASSPLTSFADTQYF. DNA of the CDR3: TGTGCCAGCAGCCCCCTGACTAGTTTCGCAGATACGCAGTATTTT.

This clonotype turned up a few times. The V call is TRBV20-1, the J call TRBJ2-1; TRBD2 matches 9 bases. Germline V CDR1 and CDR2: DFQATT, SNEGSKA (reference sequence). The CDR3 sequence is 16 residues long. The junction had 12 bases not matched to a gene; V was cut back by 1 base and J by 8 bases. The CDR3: CSARGETSGLFHEQFF. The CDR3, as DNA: TGCAGTGCTAGAGGCGAGACTAGCGGACTTTTCCATGAGCAGTTCTTC.

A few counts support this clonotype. CDR3: CASSARLAGGPIGNEQFF. The CDR3 nucleotides read TGCGCCAGCAGCGCCAGACTAGCGGGGGGGCCGATTGGGAATGAGCAGTTCTTC. The chain is built from TRBV4-1 and TRBJ2-1; TRBD2 aligns across 14 bases. Germline trimming cut 5 bases from V and 7 bases from J; bases unmatched to any gene: 13. Germline V gene data show CDR1 as MGHRA and CDR2 as YSYEKL. The CDR3 is 18 residues long.

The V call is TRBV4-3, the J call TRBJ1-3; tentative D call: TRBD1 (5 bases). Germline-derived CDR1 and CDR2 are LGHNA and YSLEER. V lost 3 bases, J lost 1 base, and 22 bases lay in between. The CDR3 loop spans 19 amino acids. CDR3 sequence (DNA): TGCGCCAGCAGCCACCTCGTGGAGGGGCTAGGGAAGTCTGGAAACACCATATATTTT. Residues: CASSHLVEGLGKSGNTIYF.

Written as DNA, the CDR3 is TGCGCCAGCAGCCAAGAAGCCAGGGAATCGGGCAATCAGCCCCAGCATTTT. Translating gives CASSQEARESGNQPQHF. This sequence joins TRBV4-1 and TRBJ1-5; tentatively, D is TRBD1 (5 bases). This CDR3 spans 17 amino acids. The germline gives CDR1 MGHRA, CDR2 YSYEKL. Trimming pared 0 bases from V and 2 bases from J, leaving 14 bases between.

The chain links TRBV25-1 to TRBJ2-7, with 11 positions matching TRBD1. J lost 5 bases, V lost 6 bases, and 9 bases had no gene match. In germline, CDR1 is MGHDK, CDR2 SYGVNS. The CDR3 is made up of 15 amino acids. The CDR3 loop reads CASSRWTGGYNEQYF. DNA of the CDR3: TGTGCCAGCAGCCGCTGGACAGGGGGCTACAACGAGCAGTACTTC.

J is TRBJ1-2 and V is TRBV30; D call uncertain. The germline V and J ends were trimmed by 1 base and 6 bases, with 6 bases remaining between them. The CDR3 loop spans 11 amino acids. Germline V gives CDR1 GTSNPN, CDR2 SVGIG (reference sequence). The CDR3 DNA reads TGTGCCTGGAGTGCCTGGGATGGCTACACCTTC. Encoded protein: CAWSAWDGYTF.

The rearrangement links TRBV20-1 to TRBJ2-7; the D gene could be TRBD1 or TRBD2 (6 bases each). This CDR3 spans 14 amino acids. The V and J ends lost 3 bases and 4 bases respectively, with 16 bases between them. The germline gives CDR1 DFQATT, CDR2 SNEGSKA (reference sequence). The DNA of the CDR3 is TGCAGTGCTAGTCTGGGCGTAGGGGGGTACGAGCAGTACTTC. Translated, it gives CSASLGVGGYEQYF.

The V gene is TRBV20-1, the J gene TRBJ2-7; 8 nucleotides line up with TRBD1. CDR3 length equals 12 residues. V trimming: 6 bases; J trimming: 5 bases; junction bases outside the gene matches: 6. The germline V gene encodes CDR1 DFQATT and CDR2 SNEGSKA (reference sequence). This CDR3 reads CSARDRGNEQYF. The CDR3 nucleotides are TGCAGTGCGCGTGACAGGGGTAACGAGCAGTACTTC.

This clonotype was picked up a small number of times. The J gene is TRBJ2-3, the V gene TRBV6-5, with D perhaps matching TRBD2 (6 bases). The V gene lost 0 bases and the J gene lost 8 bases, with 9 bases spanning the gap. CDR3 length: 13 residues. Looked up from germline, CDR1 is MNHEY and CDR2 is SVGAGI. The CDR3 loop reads CASSYSTEGTQYF. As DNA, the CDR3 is TGTGCCAGCAGTTACTCTACGGAGGGTACGCAGTATTTT.

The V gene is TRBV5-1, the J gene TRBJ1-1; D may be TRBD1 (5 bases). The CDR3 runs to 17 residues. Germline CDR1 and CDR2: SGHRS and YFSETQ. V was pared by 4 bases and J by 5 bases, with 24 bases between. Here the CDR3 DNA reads TGCGCCAGCAGCCTCAGCTCATGGGACGAAAGAAATACTGAAGCTTTCTTT. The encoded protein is CASSLSSWDERNTEAFF.

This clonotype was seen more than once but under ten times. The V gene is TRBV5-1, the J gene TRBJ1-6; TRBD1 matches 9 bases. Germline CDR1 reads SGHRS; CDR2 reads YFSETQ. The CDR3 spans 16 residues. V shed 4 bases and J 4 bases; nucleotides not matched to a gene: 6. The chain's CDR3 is CASSLRTGAYNSPLHF. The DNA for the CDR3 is TGCGCCAGCAGCCTAAGGACAGGGGCATATAATTCACCCCTCCACTTT.

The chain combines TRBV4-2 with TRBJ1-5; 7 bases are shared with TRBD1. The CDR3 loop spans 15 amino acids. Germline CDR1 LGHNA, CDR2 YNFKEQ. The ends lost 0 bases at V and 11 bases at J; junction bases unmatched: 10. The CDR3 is CASSQDGTANPAQHF. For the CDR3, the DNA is TGTGCCAGCAGCCAAGATGGGACAGCTAACCCAGCCCAGCATTTT.